These 25 T cell receptor beta chains were all obtained from the same sample, sequenced in a study of blood T cell repertoires in COVID-19. The assay was immunoSEQ multiplex PCR, and TCRdb's table has in-frame clones only and misses some. The sample records fewer than 250,000 clones, about 87% being singletons. Sequences were obtained from peripheral blood. The receptors were sampled from a man aged 65-85 years with acute or convalescent COVID-19.

The chain carries TRBV10-3 and TRBJ1-3, with D possibly being TRBD1 (6 bases). Looked up from germline, CDR1 is ENHRY and CDR2 is SYGVKD. The CDR3 has 13 residues. V lost 6 bases and J 10 bases, leaving 16 bases between the germline ends. This CDR3 reads CAIRDSSRSTIYF. The CDR3 nucleotides read TGTGCCATCAGGGACAGTAGCAGGAGTACCATATATTTT.

This chain links TRBV20-1 with TRBJ2-1; D not resolved. V gave up 0 bases and J gave up 12 bases, with 9 bases separating them. There are 11 residues in the CDR3. The V gene's germline CDR1 is DFQATT and CDR2 SNEGSKA (reference sequence). CDR3 loop: CSARDPGPQFF. In DNA form, the CDR3 reads TGCAGTGCTAGAGACCCCGGTCCGCAGTTCTTC.

This clone appeared a few times. The chain carries TRBV7-2 and TRBJ2-1, with a weak D call TRBD2 (6 bases). Germline CDR1 SGHTA, CDR2 FQGNSA. This CDR3 is built from 13 residues. V dropped 4 bases and J dropped 6 bases, with 10 bases sitting between them. In nucleotides, the CDR3 is TGTGCCAGCAGCTCCGGGACTGTCAATGAGCAGTTCTTC. Translated: CASSSGTVNEQFF. Variable domain in full (rest from reference TRBV7-2 and TRBJ2-1): GAGVSQSPSNKVTEKGKDVELRCDPISGHTALYWYRQSLGQGLEFLIYFQGNSAPDKSGLPSDRFSAERTGGSVSTLTIQRTQQEDSAVYLCASSSGTVNEQFFGPGTRLTVL.

The chain combines TRBV9 with TRBJ1-5, with D possibly TRBD1 on 5 matching bases. The CDR3 is made up of 13 amino acids. Germline CDR1 is SGDLS and CDR2 is YYNGEE. The V gene lost 4 bases and the J gene lost 5 bases, with 10 bases spanning the gap. Here the CDR3 DNA reads TGTGCCAGCAGCTCGGGACTGGATCAGCCCCAGCATTTT. It codes for CASSSGLDQPQHF.

CDR3: CASSQEGWNNEQFF. The DNA of the CDR3 is TGTGCCAGCAGCCAGGAGGGTTGGAACAATGAGCAGTTCTTC. The rearrangement links TRBV14 to TRBJ2-1; weak D call: TRBD2 (6 bases). The CDR3 has 14 amino acids. Germline V gives CDR1 SGHDN, CDR2 FVKESK. V was trimmed by 3 bases and J by 5 bases, leaving 11 bases between them.

The chain has TRBV7-3 and TRBJ2-5, with D possibly being TRBD2 (7 bases). The CDR3 sequence is 13 residues long. Trimming removed 5 bases at V and 5 bases at J, with 12 bases between. Looked up from germline, CDR1 is SGHTA and CDR2 is FQGTGA. The CDR3 nucleotides are TGTGCCAGCAGCCCCGCGGGGGCCGAGACCCAGTACTTC. This encodes CASSPAGAETQYF.

The chain carries TRBV20-1 and TRBJ2-7; TRBD2 matches at 7 bases. Germline values: CDR1 DFQATT, CDR2 SNEGSKA (reference sequence). Germline trimming cut 3 bases from V and 7 bases from J; bases unmatched to any gene: 12. This CDR3 contains 14 residues. In nucleotides, the CDR3 is TGCAGTGCTAGTAGGGGCGGGAGAGCTCAAGAGCAGTACTTC. Translation: CSASRGGRAQEQYF.

The chain uses TRBV6-1 and TRBJ2-6; D perhaps matches TRBD1 (6 bases). Between the trimmed V and J ends, which lost 2 bases and 2 bases, there was a span of 13 bases. This CDR3 has 17 residues. Germline V gene sequence: CDR1 MNHNS, CDR2 SASEGT. This CDR3 is CASSEPFSGAGANVLTF. The CDR3 bases are TGTGCCAGCAGTGAACCTTTTTCAGGGGCTGGGGCCAACGTCCTGACTTTC.

The rearrangement uses TRBV15 and TRBJ2-5, with 8 bases aligning to TRBD2. CDR1 is LNHNV and CDR2 is YYDKDF in the germline V gene (reference sequence). The CDR3 is made up of 17 amino acids. J was trimmed by 4 bases and V by 2 bases; bases with no gene match: 12. The CDR3 is CATSRRLLAGLGETQYF. CDR3 nucleotides: TGTGCCACCAGCAGAAGGTTGTTAGCGGGGTTAGGAGAGACCCAGTACTTC.

The chain couples TRBV14 to TRBJ2-5, with 7 positions matching TRBD1. The V and J ends lost 4 bases and 5 bases, in that order; junction bases with no gene match: 10. The CDR3 runs to 15 residues. Germline values: CDR1 SGHDN, CDR2 FVKESK. In DNA form, the CDR3 reads TGTGCCAGCAGCCCAGAATTGAGGGGGCTTGAGACCCAGTACTTC. This encodes CASSPELRGLETQYF.

The chain combines TRBV3-1 (or the pseudogene TRBV3-2) with TRBJ1-3; D remains unclear. The CDR3 totals 14 residues. Germline CDR1 reads LGHDT; CDR2 reads YNNKEL (reference sequence). V was clipped by 4 bases and J by 1 base, with 8 bases between them. The CDR3 nucleotides read TGTGCCAGCAGCCTCCGGGAGTCTGGAAACACCATATATTTT. This codes for CASSLRESGNTIYF.

In its sample, this clone was seen a few times. The chain is built from TRBV28 and TRBJ1-1; D remains unclear. Trimming shortened V by 5 bases and J by 1 base, and 14 bases separated the two germline ends. Germline loops: CDR1 MDHEN, CDR2 SYDVKM. The CDR3 runs 15 residues. The CDR3 is CASSRPSTKNTEAFF. In DNA form, the CDR3 reads TGTGCCAGCAGTCGACCCAGCACTAAGAACACTGAAGCTTTCTTT.

The chain uses TRBV7-9 and TRBJ2-3, with D unclear. This CDR3 is 12 amino acids long. CDR1 is SEHNR and CDR2 is FQNEAQ in the germline V gene (reference sequence). V lost 4 bases, J lost 5 bases, and 7 bases lay in between. The DNA for the CDR3 is TGTGCCAGCAGCTCCAGAGGAGATACGCAGTATTTT. As protein: CASSSRGDTQYF. The variable domain in full, completed from reference TRBV7-9 and TRBJ2-3, reads DTGVSQNPRHKITKRGQNVTFRCDPISEHNRLYWYRQTLGQGPEFLTYFQNEAQLEKSRLLSDRFSAERPKGSFSTLEIQRTEQGDSAMYLCASSSRGDTQYFGPGTRLTVL.

The chain has TRBV10-3 and TRBJ1-2, with TRBD1 matching 12 bases. From germline, CDR1 is ENHRY and CDR2 SYGVKD. This CDR3 is built from 16 residues. The V gene end was trimmed by 10 bases and the J gene end by 7 bases; junction bases not matched to a gene: 16. DNA of the CDR3: TGTGCCAGCACCGGGACAGGGGGCCGGGTAGAGGTTGGCTACACCTTC. This gives the protein CASTGTGGRVEVGYTF.

The genes are TRBV24-1 and TRBJ2-2; 7 positions match TRBD2. The germline CDR1 and CDR2 sequences are KGHDR and SFDVKD. The CDR3 extends over 16 amino acids. The V segment lost 7 bases and the J segment 3 bases; nucleotides outside the gene matches: 10. The CDR3 DNA is TGTGCCACCAGGGAACCTAGCGGAGGGGACACCGGGGAGCTGTTTTTT. Its protein product is CATREPSGGDTGELFF.

The chain recombines TRBV7-2 with TRBJ2-1; 12 bases align to TRBD2. From germline, CDR1 is SGHTA and CDR2 FQGNSA. The length of the CDR3 is 17 residues. J lost 4 bases, V lost 5 bases, and 9 bases had no gene match. In nucleotides, the CDR3 is TGTGCCAGCAGCGTACTTGGGACTAGCGGGTCGTACAATGAGCAGTTCTTC. It encodes CASSVLGTSGSYNEQFF.

The chain links TRBV4-3 to TRBJ2-7; 8 bases are shared with TRBD2. Looked up from germline, CDR1 is LGHNA and CDR2 is YSLEER. The V and J ends lost 0 bases and 3 bases, in that order; junction bases with no gene match: 7. This CDR3 is 16 amino acids long. In nucleotides, the CDR3 is TGCGCCAGCAGCCAAGATCGGGGGGGCTTGGGCTACGAGCAGTACTTC. This sequence encodes CASSQDRGGLGYEQYF.

The rearrangement uses TRBV7-2 and TRBJ1-2; 8 nucleotides line up with TRBD1. The trim removed 3 bases at V and 6 bases at J, leaving 15 bases unmatched. This CDR3 contains 17 residues. Germline CDR1 SGHTA, CDR2 FQGNSA. The CDR3 nucleotides read TGTGCCAGCAGCTTTCGCGGTCTGGTTGGACAGGGCAATGGCTACACCTTC. This gives the protein CASSFRGLVGQGNGYTF.

The chain uses TRBV5-4 and TRBJ2-2; 9 bases are shared with TRBD1. This CDR3 has 16 amino acids. Trimming at V came to 3 bases and at J to 2 bases, leaving 5 bases not matched to a gene. CDR1 and CDR2 (germline): SGHNT, YYREEE (reference sequence). CDR3: CASSSGTGRNTGELFF. The CDR3 nucleotides are TGTGCCAGCAGCTCTGGGACAGGGCGTAACACCGGGGAGCTGTTTTTT.

This clone was found a few times. This chain joins TRBV30 and TRBJ2-1; TRBD2 aligns across 14 bases. The germline CDR1 and CDR2 sequences are GTSNPN and SVGIG (reference sequence). The length of the CDR3 is 15 residues. V was pared by 1 base and J by 10 bases, with 6 bases of the junction left unmatched. Here the CDR3 DNA reads TGTGCCTGGAGTGGAGGGACTAGCGGGAGAAAGGAGCAGTTCTTC. This sequence encodes CAWSGGTSGRKEQFF. Variable domain in full (rest from reference TRBV30 and TRBJ2-1): SQTIHQWPATLVQPVGSPLSLECTVEGTSNPNLYWYRQAAGRGLQLLFYSVGIGQISSEVPQNLSASRPQDRQFILSSKKLLLSDSGFYLCAWSGGTSGRKEQFFGPGTRLTVL.

The chain carries TRBV6-1 and TRBJ2-7, with D perhaps TRBD1 (5 bases). Trimming cost V 2 bases and J 4 bases, with 15 bases left between them. The CDR3 totals 15 residues. Germline-derived CDR1 and CDR2 are MNHNS and SASEGT. The CDR3 DNA follows: TGTGCCAGCAGTGAAATCTTGCAGGGCGGATACGAGCAGTACTTC. Its protein product is CASSEILQGGYEQYF.

This chain connects TRBV19 to TRBJ2-1; TRBD2 aligns across 7 bases. The germline V gene has CDR1 LNHDA and CDR2 SQIVND (reference sequence). This CDR3 region has 14 residues. Trimming cost V 6 bases and J 5 bases; bases outside gene matches: 7. For the CDR3, the DNA is TGTGCCAGTAGGCTAGCGGACCCAAACAATGAGCAGTTCTTC. Its translation is CASRLADPNNEQFF.

This chain uses TRBV28 with TRBJ2-2; a weak D match, TRBD1 (6 bases). This CDR3 has 16 residues. Trimming removed 3 bases from V and 6 bases from J, with 17 bases in between. From germline, CDR1 is MDHEN and CDR2 SYDVKM. This chain's CDR3 is CASSLGASGRAGELFF. The DNA of the CDR3 is TGTGCCAGCAGTTTGGGGGCGTCAGGAAGGGCCGGGGAGCTGTTTTTT.

This clone has a single count. J is TRBJ1-2 and V is TRBV9; D possibly corresponds to TRBD1 (5 bases). V was shortened by 4 bases and J by 10 bases, with 14 bases between the two germline ends. The germline V gene has CDR1 SGDLS and CDR2 YYNGEE. CDR3 length: 12 amino acids. The DNA of the CDR3 is TGTGCCAGCAGCTTAAACCAGGGATACTACACCTTC. The encoded protein is CASSLNQGYYTF.

This chain links TRBV6-2 or TRBV6-3 with TRBJ1-1; 9 nucleotides align to TRBD1. Germline V gene data show CDR1 as MNHEY and CDR2 as SVGEGT. V lost 5 bases and J lost 0; bases outside the gene matches: 7. The CDR3 extends over 16 amino acids. The CDR3 loop reads CASSRRTGAMNTEAFF. The CDR3 DNA reads as TGTGCCAGCAGTCGACGGACAGGGGCCATGAACACTGAAGCTTTCTTT.